This record concerns one T cell receptor (beta chain) sequence. What it binds is not known. This sample is drawn from a study of cytomegalovirus exposure and HLA in healthy donors. Study observations and caveats: Some V segments, including TRBV6-2 and TRBV6-3, were excluded as indistinguishable.

The CDR3 length is 14 residues. Germline CDR1 and CDR2: MGHDK and SYGVNS. V lost 5 bases and J 5 bases, leaving 13 bases between the germline ends. Vbeta (60) and Jbeta (13) primers were used in the PCR. Assay used: immunoSEQ multiplex PCR; TCRdb lists only in-frame clones, some missing. Found here are roughly 120,000 clones, 74% of them singletons; the top ten hold roughly 4%. V usage is TRBV25-1 and J usage is TRBJ2-1; D unresolved. Specimen: PBMCs. This receptor was identified in a woman in her fifties or sixties in good health and CMV-seropositive. CDR3 DNA sequence: TGTGCCAGCAGTCTTCCCGGGTTCGACAATGAGCAGTTCTTC. Its translation is CASSLPGFDNEQFF.